This T cell receptor beta chain was profiled in a study of blood T cell repertoires in COVID-19. The wider study: Acute and convalescent COVID-19 specimens originated in the United States, Italy and Spain.

This clone is a singleton in its sample. V lost 7 bases and J lost 0, with 10 bases in between. There are 14 residues in the CDR3. In germline, CDR1 is MNHEY, CDR2 SVGAGI. Repertoires were generated with immunoSEQ multiplex PCR, while TCRdb's copy carries only in-frame clones and drops some. The table lists under 200,000 clones, roughly nine tenths of them singletons, with 20% to 25% in the top ten. The clonotype was recovered from a man between 60 and 75 years old with active or convalescent COVID-19. What was sequenced was peripheral blood. V is TRBV6-5 and J is TRBJ1-5, with D uncertain. The CDR3 reads CASIRYGSNQPQHF. For the CDR3, the DNA is TGTGCCAGCATCCGGTACGGTAGCAATCAGCCCCAGCATTTT.